This TCR beta chain was recovered during a study of blood T cell repertoires in COVID-19. Study-level background: COVID-19 samples from acute and convalescent phases originated in the United States, Italy and Spain.

Self-reported history from a screening survey and questionnaire set each donor's cohort. Cohort 3 donors were reported recovered after two negative PCRs, clearance, or symptom resolution. In the study's own analysis: Estimation of nucleated cell counts relied on the amplification of reference gene primers. Clones were sequenced by immunoSEQ multiplex PCR, and TCRdb holds only the in-frame ones, with some missing. The DNA was the basis for D and trimming; V, J and clone size are from that table. The table includes about 380,000 clones, about 89% detected once. The CDR3 is 13 residues long. The V and J ends lost 8 bases and 5 bases respectively, with 15 bases between them. From germline, CDR1 is LNHDA and CDR2 SQIVND (reference sequence).

This clonotype was sampled from a man aged 25 to 45 who had recovered from COVID-19. This chain connects TRBV19 to TRBJ1-1; no clear D gene. Material for sequencing was PBMCs or T cells enriched from blood (not recorded which). CDR3 DNA: TGTGCCAGTGGACTTGAGGGTTGGACTGAAGCTTTCTTT. Translating it yields CASGLEGWTEAFF.